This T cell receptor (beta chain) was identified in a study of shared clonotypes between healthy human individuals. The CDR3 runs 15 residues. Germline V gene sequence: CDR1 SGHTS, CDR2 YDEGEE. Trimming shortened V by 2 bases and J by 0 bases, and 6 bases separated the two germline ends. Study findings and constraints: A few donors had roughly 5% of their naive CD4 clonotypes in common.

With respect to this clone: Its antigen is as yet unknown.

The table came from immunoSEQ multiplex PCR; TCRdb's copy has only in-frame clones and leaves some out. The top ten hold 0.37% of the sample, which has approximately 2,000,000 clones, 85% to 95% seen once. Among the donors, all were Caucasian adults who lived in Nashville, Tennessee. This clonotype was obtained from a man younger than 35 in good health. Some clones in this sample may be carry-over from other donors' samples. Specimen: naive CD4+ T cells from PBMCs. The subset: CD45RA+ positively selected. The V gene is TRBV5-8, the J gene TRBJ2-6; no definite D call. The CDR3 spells CASSFAVSGANVLTF. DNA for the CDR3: TGTGCCAGCAGCTTCGCGGTCTCTGGGGCCAACGTCCTGACTTTC.